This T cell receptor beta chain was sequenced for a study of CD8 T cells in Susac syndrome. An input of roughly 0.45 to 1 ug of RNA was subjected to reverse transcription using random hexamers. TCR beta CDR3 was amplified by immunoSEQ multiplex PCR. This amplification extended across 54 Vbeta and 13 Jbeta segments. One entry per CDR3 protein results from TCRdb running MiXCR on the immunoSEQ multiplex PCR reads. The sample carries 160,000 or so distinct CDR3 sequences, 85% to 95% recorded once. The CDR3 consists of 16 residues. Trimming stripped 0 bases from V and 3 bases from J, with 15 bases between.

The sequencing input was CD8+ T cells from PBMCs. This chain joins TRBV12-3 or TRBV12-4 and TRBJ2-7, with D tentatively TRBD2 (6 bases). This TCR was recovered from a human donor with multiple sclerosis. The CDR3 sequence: CASSLAGGMNVYEQYF. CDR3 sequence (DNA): TGTGCCAGCAGTTTAGCGGGCGGGATGAACGTCTACGAGCAGTACTTC.